Reported below is one T cell receptor beta chain. The antigen is not known. The authors reverse transcribed all of the isolated RNA, so sequencing captured expressed TCRB transcripts. Produced via immunoSEQ multiplex PCR; TCRdb's table is partial and in-frame only. The sample yields 400,000 or so clones, around a tenth seen once. This CDR3 spans 13 amino acids. Germline lookup yields CDR1 LNHDA and CDR2 SQIVND (reference sequence). The V and J ends lost 7 bases and 8 bases respectively, with 15 bases between them. Purities over 95% were achieved in all sorted populations. These data are taken from a study of beta chain features in type 1 diabetes. Study-level information: On cell yields, gender and age, patients and healthy donors were similar.

Study findings and constraints: Within patients, naive, central memory and Treg TCRB repertoires seemed more similar than within healthy donors. It was possible that PCR favored shorter templates, equally so in patients and controls. Shortening of TCRB CDR3s, moderate but significant, appeared in all four CD4+ subsets of Type 1 diabetes patients.

Sequencing was done on a sample of central memory CD4+ T cells from blood. The chain links TRBV19 to TRBJ1-5; TRBD1 might be the D (6 bases). The TCR originated in a man under 40 with type 1 diabetes. CDR3 in DNA: TGTGCCAGTATAGGGGGATACAGGGAGCCCCAGCATTTT. Residues: CASIGGYREPQHF.